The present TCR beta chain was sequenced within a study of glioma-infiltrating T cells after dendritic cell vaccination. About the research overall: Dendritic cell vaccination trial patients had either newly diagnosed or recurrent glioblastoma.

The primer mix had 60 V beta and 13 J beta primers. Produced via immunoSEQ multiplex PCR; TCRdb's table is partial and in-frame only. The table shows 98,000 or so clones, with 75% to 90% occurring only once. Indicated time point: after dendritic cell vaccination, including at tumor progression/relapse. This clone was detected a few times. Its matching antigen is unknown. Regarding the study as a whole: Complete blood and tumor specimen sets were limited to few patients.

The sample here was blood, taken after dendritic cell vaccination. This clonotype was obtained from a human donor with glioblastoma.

This CDR3 is CASSGQFNTEAFF. The CDR3 DNA follows: TGTGCCAGCAGTGGTCAGTTCAACACTGAAGCTTTCTTT. The rearrangement links TRBV2 to TRBJ1-1, with no clear D. The V gene lost 4 bases and the J gene lost 2 bases, with 8 bases spanning the gap. The CDR3 has 13 residues. Germline V lookup: CDR1 SNHLY, CDR2 FYNNEI.